The rows below give T cell receptor beta chains drawn from one sample of a study of cytomegalovirus exposure and HLA in healthy donors. The repertoire was sequenced with immunoSEQ multiplex PCR; TCRdb's copy has only in-frame clones and lacks some. The sample carries about 130,000 clones, around 93% recorded once. The source material was PBMCs. The receptor set was obtained from a man between 18 and 35 years old in good health and CMV-seropositive. CDR3s include the opening cysteine and the closing phenylalanine or tryptophan. The D gene is left open where the match is weak. Clone size is shown for a subset of rows, as once, few, many or a class of expanded clone.

size	D	J	V	DNA	CDR3
.	.	TRBJ2-1	TRBV5-4	TGTGCCAGCACTCAAGAGGGTTCAAGGTCCTACAATGAGCAGTTCTTC	CASTQEGSRSYNEQFF
.	TRBD1	TRBJ1-1	TRBV4-1	TGCGCCAGCAGCCAGAGACAGGGGAACACTGAAGCTTTCTTT	CASSQRQGNTEAFF
.	TRBD2	TRBJ2-3	TRBV5-4	TGTGCCAGCAGCGGGGGGCTAGCGGGAGCTTTAAACACAGATACGCAGTATTTT	CASSGGLAGALNTDTQYF
once	TRBD2	TRBJ2-7	TRBV13	TGTGCCAGCAGCTCTCGGTTAAGCGGGAGATCCTACGAGCAGTACTTC	CASSSRLSGRSYEQYF
.	TRBD2	TRBJ2-5	TRBV7-2	TGTGCCAGCAGCTTAACGGGAGGGCAGGAGACCCAGTACTTC	CASSLTGGQETQYF
.	.	TRBJ2-1	TRBV9	TGTGCCAGCAGCGCCTCCGGGAGTATCTCCTACAATGAGCAGTTCTTC	CASSASGSISYNEQFF
.	TRBD1	TRBJ1-1	TRBV5-5	TGTGCCAGCAGCCCCGACGGGACAGGGGGATTGGTGAACACTGAAGCTTTCTTT	CASSPDGTGGLVNTEAFF
.	.	TRBJ2-1	TRBV5-1	TGCGCCAGCAGCTTGAACAGGGTTCATGAGCAGTTCTTC	CASSLNRVHEQFF
.	.	TRBJ2-3	TRBV5-6	TGTGCCAGCAGCTTGGGAGCGGCGATACGCACAGATACGCAGTATTTT	CASSLGAAIRTDTQYF
.	TRBD1	TRBJ1-2	TRBV5-6	TGTGCCAGCAGCCCGGACAGGGTGTATGGCTACACCTTC	CASSPDRVYGYTF
.	.	TRBJ2-2	TRBV28	TGTGCCAGCAGTTTCAAGCTGAACACCGGGGAGCTGTTTTTT	CASSFKLNTGELFF
.	TRBD2	TRBJ2-3	TRBV29-1	TGCAGCGTCTGGACTAGCGACACAGATACGCAGTATTTT	CSVWTSDTDTQYF
.	.	TRBJ2-7	TRBV11-2	TGTGCCAGCAGCTTAGCCCGAGAAGACTACGAGCAGTACTTC	CASSLAREDYEQYF
.	TRBD2	TRBJ2-7	TRBV28	TGTGCCAGCAGTGCAGCGGGAGGGCGGTCCTACGAGCAGTACTTC	CASSAAGGRSYEQYF
.	.	TRBJ2-5	TRBV18	TGTGCCAGCTCACCACTAAGTGGGGACACCGGACAAGGGACCCAGTACTTC	CASSPLSGDTGQGTQYF
.	TRBD1	TRBJ1-3	TRBV6-1	TGTGCCAGCAGTAATAGGGGGCTTGGAAACACCATATATTTT	CASSNRGLGNTIYF